This is a list of T cell receptor beta chains from one sample in a study of blood T cell repertoires in COVID-19. Sequencing was performed with immunoSEQ multiplex PCR; in TCRdb, only in-frame clones are kept and a portion is missing. The repertoire has 220,000 or so clones, nearly 90% of them found once; the top ten carry about 15%. Sequenced input: PBMCs or T cells enriched from blood (not recorded which). Source of these receptors: a man between 25 and 39 years old who had been exposed to COVID-19. CDR3s include the opening cysteine and the closing phenylalanine or tryptophan. Fields, in order: CDR3 length, V gene, CDR3 protein.

CDR3 length: 14
V gene: TRBV5-6
CDR3 protein: CASSLRGGASGYTF

CDR3 length: 15
V gene: TRBV3-1/TRBV3-2
CDR3 protein: CASSQDGLAFGELFF

CDR3 length: 13
V gene: TRBV30
CDR3 protein: CAWSVPGRQPQHF

CDR3 length: 11
V gene: TRBV20-1
CDR3 protein: CSSGRTDTQYF

CDR3 length: 17
V gene: TRBV4-1
CDR3 protein: CASSQDLEGVAKNIQYF

CDR3 length: 16
V gene: TRBV7-6
CDR3 protein: CASSLGGPGDRQPQHF

CDR3 length: 16
V gene: TRBV10-3
CDR3 protein: CATRTSGGNLYNEQFF

CDR3 length: 15
V gene: TRBV5-1
CDR3 protein: CASSLGGGNTGELFF

CDR3 length: 13
V gene: TRBV11-2
CDR3 protein: CASSFRLNTEAFF

CDR3 length: 13
V gene: TRBV5-1
CDR3 protein: CASSLGAGDEAFF

CDR3 length: 17
V gene: TRBV28
CDR3 protein: CASSPDRFLRWDEKLFF

CDR3 length: 19
V gene: TRBV5-4
CDR3 protein: CASSDLGSWGDETNEKLFF

CDR3 length: 16
V gene: TRBV18
CDR3 protein: CASSPETGGVGTEAFF

CDR3 length: 14
V gene: TRBV7-3
CDR3 protein: CASSPPDSPDTQYF

CDR3 length: 14
V gene: TRBV6-2/TRBV6-3
CDR3 protein: CASSPGTAYNEQFF

CDR3 length: 13
V gene: TRBV5-6
CDR3 protein: CASYTGFQRGYTF

CDR3 length: 14
V gene: TRBV2
CDR3 protein: CASSAQGASDGYTF

CDR3 length: 15
V gene: TRBV4-3
CDR3 protein: CASSQEGSGAGELFF

CDR3 length: 18
V gene: TRBV4-1
CDR3 protein: CASSQDGVGDRGNQPQHF

CDR3 length: 14
V gene: TRBV5-1
CDR3 protein: CASSPRNRGDEQYF